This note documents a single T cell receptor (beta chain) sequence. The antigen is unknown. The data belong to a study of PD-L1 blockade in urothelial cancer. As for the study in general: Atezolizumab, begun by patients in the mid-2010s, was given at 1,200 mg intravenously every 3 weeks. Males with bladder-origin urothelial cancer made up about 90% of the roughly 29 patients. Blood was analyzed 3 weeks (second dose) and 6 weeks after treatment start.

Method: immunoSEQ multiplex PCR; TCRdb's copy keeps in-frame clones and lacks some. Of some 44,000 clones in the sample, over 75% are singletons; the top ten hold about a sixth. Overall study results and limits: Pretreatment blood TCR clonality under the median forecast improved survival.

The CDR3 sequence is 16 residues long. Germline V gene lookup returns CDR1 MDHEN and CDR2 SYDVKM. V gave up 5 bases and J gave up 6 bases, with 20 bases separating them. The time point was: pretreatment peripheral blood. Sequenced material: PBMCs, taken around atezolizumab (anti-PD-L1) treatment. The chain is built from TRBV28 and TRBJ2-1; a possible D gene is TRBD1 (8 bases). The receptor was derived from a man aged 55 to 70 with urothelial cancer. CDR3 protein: CASSPGSQGGRNEQFF. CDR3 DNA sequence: TGTGCCAGCAGTCCAGGGTCACAGGGGGGGCGCAATGAGCAGTTCTTC.